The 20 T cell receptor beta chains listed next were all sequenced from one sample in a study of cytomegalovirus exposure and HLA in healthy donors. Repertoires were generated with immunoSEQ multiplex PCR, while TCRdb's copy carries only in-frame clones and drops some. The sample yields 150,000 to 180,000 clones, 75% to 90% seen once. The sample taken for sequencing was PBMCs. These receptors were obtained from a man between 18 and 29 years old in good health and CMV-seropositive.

CDR3 DNA sequence: TGTGCCAGCAGTCCCCCAGGGTCCCATCTGAACGAGCAGTACTTC. Translating it yields CASSPPGSHLNEQYF. This rearrangement joins TRBV6-6 to TRBJ2-7, with D tentatively TRBD1 (5 bases). Germline CDR1 MNHNY, CDR2 SVGAGI (reference sequence). The V and J ends lost 5 bases and 5 bases respectively, with 19 bases between them. There are 15 residues in the CDR3.

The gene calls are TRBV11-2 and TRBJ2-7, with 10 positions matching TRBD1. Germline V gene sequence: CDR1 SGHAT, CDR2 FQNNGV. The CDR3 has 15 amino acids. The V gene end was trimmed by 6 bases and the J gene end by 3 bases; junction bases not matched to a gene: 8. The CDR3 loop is CASRSPGTGVYEQYF. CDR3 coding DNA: TGTGCCAGCAGATCACCCGGGACAGGGGTCTACGAGCAGTACTTC. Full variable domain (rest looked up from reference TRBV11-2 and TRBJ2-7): EAGVAQSPRYKIIEKRQSVAFWCNPISGHATLYWYQQILGQGPKLLIQFQNNGVVDDSQLPKDRFSAERLKGVDSTLKIQPAKLEDSAVYLCASRSPGTGVYEQYFGPGTRLTVT.

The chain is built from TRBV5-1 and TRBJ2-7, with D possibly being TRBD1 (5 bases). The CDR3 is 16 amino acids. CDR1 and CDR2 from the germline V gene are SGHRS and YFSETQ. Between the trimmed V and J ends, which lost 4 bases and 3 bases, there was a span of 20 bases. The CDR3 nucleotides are TGCGCCAGCAGCCCTAGACCTAGGGGTCGTCGCTACGAGCAGTACTTC. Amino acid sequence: CASSPRPRGRRYEQYF.

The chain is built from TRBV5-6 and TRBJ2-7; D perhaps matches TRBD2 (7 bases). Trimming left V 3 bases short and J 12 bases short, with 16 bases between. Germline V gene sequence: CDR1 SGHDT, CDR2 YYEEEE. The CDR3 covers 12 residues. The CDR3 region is CASSSGGPKVYF. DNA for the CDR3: TGTGCCAGCAGCTCCGGGGGGCCTAAGGTGTACTTC.

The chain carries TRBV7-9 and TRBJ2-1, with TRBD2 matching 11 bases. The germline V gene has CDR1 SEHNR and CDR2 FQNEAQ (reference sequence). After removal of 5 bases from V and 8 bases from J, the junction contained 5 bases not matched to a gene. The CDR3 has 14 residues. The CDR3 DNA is TGTGCCAGCAGCCCTAGCGGGGGGTACGATGAGCAGTTCTTC. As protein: CASSPSGGYDEQFF.

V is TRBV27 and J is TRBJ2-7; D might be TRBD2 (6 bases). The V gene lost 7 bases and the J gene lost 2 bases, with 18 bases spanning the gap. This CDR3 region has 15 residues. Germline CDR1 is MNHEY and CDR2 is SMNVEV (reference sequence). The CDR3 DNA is TGTGCCAGCACCGCGGGGAGCAGGCCTCCCTACGAGCAGTACTTC. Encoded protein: CASTAGSRPPYEQYF.

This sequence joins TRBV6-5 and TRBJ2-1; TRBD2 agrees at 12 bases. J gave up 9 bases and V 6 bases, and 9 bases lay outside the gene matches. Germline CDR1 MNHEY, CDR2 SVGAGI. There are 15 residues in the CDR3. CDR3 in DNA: TGTGCCAGCAGCTCTCTAGCGGGAGGGGGGAGTGAGCAGTTCTTC. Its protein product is CASSSLAGGGSEQFF.

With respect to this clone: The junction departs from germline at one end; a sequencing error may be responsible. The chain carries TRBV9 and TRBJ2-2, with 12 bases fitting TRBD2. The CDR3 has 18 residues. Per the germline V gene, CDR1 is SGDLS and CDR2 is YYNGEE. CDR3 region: CASSPTGLAGPNAGELFF. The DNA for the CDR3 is TGTGCCAGCAGCCCAACGGGACTAGCGGGCCCGAACGCCGGGGAGCTGTTTTTT. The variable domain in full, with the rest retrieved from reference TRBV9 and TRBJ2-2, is DSGVTQTPKHLITATGQRVTLRCSPRSGDLSVYWYQQSLDQGLQFLIQYYNGEERAKGNILERFSAQQFPDLHSELNLSSLELGDSALYFCASSPTGLAGPNAGELFFGEGSRLTVL.

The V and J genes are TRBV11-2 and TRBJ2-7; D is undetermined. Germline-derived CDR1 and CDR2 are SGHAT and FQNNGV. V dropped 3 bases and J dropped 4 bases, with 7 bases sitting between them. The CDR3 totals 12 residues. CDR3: CASSFGQYEQYF. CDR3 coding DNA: TGTGCCAGCAGCTTTGGGCAGTACGAGCAGTACTTC. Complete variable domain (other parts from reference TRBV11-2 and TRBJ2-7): EAGVAQSPRYKIIEKRQSVAFWCNPISGHATLYWYQQILGQGPKLLIQFQNNGVVDDSQLPKDRFSAERLKGVDSTLKIQPAKLEDSAVYLCASSFGQYEQYFGPGTRLTVT.

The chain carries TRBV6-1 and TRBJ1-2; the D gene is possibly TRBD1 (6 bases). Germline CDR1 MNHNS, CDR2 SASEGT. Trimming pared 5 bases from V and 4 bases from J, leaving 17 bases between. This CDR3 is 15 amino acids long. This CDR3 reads CASSPNQGPSYGYTF. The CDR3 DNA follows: TGTGCCAGCAGTCCTAACCAGGGGCCGAGCTATGGCTACACCTTC.

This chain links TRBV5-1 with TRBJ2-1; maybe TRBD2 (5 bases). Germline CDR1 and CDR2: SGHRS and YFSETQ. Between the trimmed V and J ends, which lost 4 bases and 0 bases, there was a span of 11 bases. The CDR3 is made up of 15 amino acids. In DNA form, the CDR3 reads TGCGCCAGCAGCCCTCTTGGGAGCTCCTACAATGAGCAGTTCTTC. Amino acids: CASSPLGSSYNEQFF.

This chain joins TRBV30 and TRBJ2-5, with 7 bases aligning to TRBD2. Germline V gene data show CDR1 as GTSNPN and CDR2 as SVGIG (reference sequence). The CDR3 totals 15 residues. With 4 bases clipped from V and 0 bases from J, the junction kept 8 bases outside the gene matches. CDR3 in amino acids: CAWTPGGRNQETQYF. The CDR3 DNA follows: TGTGCCTGGACCCCGGGCGGGAGAAACCAAGAGACCCAGTACTTC. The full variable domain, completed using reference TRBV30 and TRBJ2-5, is SQTIHQWPATLVQPVGSPLSLECTVEGTSNPNLYWYRQAAGRGLQLLFYSVGIGQISSEVPQNLSASRPQDRQFILSSKKLLLSDSGFYLCAWTPGGRNQETQYFGPGTRLLVL.

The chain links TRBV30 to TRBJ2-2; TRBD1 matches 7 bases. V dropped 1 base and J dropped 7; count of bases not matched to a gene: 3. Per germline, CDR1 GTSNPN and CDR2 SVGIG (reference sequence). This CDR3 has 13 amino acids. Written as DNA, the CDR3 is TGTGCCTGGAGTGGACAGGGTGTCGGGGAGCTGTTTTTT. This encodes CAWSGQGVGELFF.

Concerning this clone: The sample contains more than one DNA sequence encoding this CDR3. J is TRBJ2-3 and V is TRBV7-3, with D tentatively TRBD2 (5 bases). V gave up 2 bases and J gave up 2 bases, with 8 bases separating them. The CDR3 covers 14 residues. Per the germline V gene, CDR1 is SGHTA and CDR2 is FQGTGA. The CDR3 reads CASSLGLHTDTQYF. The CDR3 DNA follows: TGTGCCAGCAGCTTAGGACTGCACACAGATACGCAGTATTTT.

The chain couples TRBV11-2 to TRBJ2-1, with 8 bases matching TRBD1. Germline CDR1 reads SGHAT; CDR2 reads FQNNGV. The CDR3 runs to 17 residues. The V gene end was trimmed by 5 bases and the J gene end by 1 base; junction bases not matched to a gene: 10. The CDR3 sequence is CASSTPPQGASYNEQFF. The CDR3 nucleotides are TGTGCCAGCAGCACACCCCCCCAGGGGGCTTCCTACAATGAGCAGTTCTTC.

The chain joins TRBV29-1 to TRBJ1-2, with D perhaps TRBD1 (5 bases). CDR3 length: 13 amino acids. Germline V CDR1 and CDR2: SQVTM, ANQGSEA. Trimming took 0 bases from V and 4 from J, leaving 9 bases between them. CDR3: CSVEERDLYGYTF. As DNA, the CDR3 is TGCAGCGTTGAAGAGCGGGACCTCTATGGCTACACCTTC.

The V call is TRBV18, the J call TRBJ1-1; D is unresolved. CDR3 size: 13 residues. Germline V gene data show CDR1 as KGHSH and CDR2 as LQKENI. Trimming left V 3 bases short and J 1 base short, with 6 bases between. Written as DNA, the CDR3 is TGTGCCAGCTCACCGAACACGAACACTGAAGCTTTCTTT. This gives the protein CASSPNTNTEAFF.

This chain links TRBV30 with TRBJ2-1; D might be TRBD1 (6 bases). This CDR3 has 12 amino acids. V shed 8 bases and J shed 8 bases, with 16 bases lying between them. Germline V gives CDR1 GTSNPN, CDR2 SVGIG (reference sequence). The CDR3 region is CAVWDIYDEQFF. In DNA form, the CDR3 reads TGTGCCGTGTGGGACATTTACGATGAGCAGTTCTTC.

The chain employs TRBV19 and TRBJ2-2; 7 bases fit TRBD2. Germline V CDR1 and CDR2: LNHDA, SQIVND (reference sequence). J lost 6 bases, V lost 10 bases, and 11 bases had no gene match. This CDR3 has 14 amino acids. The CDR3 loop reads CATSRTRTAGELFF. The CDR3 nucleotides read TGTGCCACCTCCAGGACTAGGACCGCCGGGGAGCTGTTTTTT.

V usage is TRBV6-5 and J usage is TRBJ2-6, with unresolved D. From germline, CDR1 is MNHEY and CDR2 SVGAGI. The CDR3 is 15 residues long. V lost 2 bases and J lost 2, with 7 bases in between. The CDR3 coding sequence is TGTGCCAGCAGTTACCAAGAGACTGGGGCCAACGTCCTGACTTTC. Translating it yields CASSYQETGANVLTF.